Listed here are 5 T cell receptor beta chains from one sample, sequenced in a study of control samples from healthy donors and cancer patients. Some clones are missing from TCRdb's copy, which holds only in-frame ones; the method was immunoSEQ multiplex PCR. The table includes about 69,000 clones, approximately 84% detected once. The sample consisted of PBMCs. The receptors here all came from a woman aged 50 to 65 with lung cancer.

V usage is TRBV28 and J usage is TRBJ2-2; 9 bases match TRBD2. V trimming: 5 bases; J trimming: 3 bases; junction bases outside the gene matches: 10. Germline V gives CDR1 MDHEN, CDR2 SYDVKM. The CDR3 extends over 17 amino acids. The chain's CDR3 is CASSIPPSGEYTGELFF. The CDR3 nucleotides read TGTGCCAGCAGTATCCCTCCTAGCGGGGAGTACACCGGGGAGCTGTTTTTT.

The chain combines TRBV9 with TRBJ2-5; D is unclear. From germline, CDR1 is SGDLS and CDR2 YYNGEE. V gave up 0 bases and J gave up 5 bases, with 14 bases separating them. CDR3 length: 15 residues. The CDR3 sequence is CASSVEDRHRETQYF. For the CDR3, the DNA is TGTGCCAGCAGCGTAGAGGACCGCCACCGGGAGACCCAGTACTTC.

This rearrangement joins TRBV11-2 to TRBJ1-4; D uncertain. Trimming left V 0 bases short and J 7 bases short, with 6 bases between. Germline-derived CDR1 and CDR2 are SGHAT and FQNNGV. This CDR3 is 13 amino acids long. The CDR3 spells CASSLEPSEKLFF. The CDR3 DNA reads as TGTGCCAGCAGCTTAGAACCAAGTGAAAAACTGTTTTTT.

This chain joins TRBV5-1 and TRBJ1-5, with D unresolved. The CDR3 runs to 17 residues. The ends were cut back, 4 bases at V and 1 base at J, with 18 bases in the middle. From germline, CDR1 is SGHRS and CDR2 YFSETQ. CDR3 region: CASSPGGGRESNQPQHF. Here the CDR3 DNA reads TGCGCCAGCAGCCCGGGAGGAGGGAGAGAGAGCAATCAGCCCCAGCATTTT. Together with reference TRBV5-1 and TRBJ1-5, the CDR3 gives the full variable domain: KAGVTQTPRYLIKTRGQQVTLSCSPISGHRSVSWYQQTPGQGLQFLFEYFSETQRNKGNFPGRFSGRQFSNSRSEMNVSTLELGDSALYLCASSPGGGRESNQPQHFGDGTRLSIL.

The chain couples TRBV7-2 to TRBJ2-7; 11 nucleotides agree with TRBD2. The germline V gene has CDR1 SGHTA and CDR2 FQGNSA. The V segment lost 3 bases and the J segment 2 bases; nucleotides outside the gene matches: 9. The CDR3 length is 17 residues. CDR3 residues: CASSFWLAGGTPYEQYF. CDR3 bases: TGTGCCAGCAGCTTTTGGTTAGCGGGGGGGACTCCCTACGAGCAGTACTTC. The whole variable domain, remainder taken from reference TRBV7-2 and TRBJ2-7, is GAGVSQSPSNKVTEKGKDVELRCDPISGHTALYWYRQSLGQGLEFLIYFQGNSAPDKSGLPSDRFSAERTGGSVSTLTIQRTQQEDSAVYLCASSFWLAGGTPYEQYFGPGTRLTVT.